The clone carrying this TCR beta chain was picked up one time. Its antigen is undetermined. This table comes from immunoSEQ multiplex PCR, and its TCRdb copy is limited to in-frame clones, with some not included. The sample holds about 72,000 clones, roughly nine tenths seen once. The V and J ends lost 5 bases and 7 bases respectively, with 9 bases between them. The V gene's germline CDR1 is MNHEY and CDR2 SVGAGI. This CDR3 region has 11 residues. The data are from a study of OX40 agonist ivuxolimab in advanced cancers. Turning to the study itself: The dose of intravenous ivuxolimab that patients received every 2 weeks ranged from 0.01 to 10 mg/kg. People who had prior anti-PD-1, anti-PD-L1 or anti-CTLA-4 therapy could take part, and 35% to 50% had some.

The study, taken as a whole, reports: The study did not work out the antigen specificity of the expanded peripheral T cells.

Systemic immunosuppression or a history of autoimmune disease excluded patients. The sample was CD4+ or CD8+ T cells sorted from blood, taken in a trial of the OX40 agonist ivuxolimab. V usage is TRBV6-5 and J usage is TRBJ2-7, with D uncertain. This receptor was identified in an adult with an advanced solid tumor such as melanoma, head and neck, liver or kidney cancer. The CDR3 loop is CASSRFGEQYF. CDR3 coding DNA: TGTGCCAGCAGTAGGTTTGGGGAGCAGTACTTC.